This passage covers 21 T cell receptor beta chains from one sample sequenced in a study of tumor and adjacent non-tumor tissue in lung cancer listed by TCRdb under 2018. Bulk unsorted tissue served as the source for RNA extraction, and RNA quality was assessed using a NanoDrop ND-1000 and an Agilent 2100. Preparation of the library involved multiplex PCR. Instrument used: Illumina HiSeq 2500. Following protocols modified from ARM-PCR, the researchers constructed TCRbeta libraries through three rounds of nested PCR with primers (Table S4). The raw public data were reprocessed by TCRdb itself: fastp quality trimming at Q25, MiXCR clonotype calling, in-frame beta chains only. Identical CDR3 protein sequences are pooled into one entry, listed with their most common genes and DNA. The sample records over 130,000 distinct CDR3 sequences, approximately 64% of which are singletons. 18% of the sample goes to the ten largest clones.

Sequencing was done on a sample of lung tumor tissue. These receptors were taken from a man between 60 and 75 years old with small cell lung cancer.

This clonotype was observed a handful of times. The CDR3 nucleotides read TGCAGCGTCGGACAGGGCGGCGATACGCAGTATTTT. Its protein product is CSVGQGGDTQYF. The chain combines TRBV29-1 with TRBJ2-3; TRBD1 matches at 8 bases. Losses at the gene ends were 6 bases for V and 6 bases for J; bases not matched to a gene: 5. In germline, CDR1 is SQVTM, CDR2 ANQGSEA. There are 12 residues in the CDR3.

The gene calls are TRBV20-1 and TRBJ2-3, with D unclear. Germline V gives CDR1 DFQATT, CDR2 SNEGSKA (reference sequence). This CDR3 is built from 14 residues. The V and J ends lost 1 base and 0 bases respectively, with 8 bases between them. The CDR3 is CSARVGSSTDTQYF. DNA for the CDR3: TGCAGTGCTAGAGTAGGGTCTAGCACAGATACGCAGTATTTT.

Details on this clonotype: A much bigger clone sits one base away, suggesting this may be a read error. The chain couples TRBV6-6 to TRBJ2-5; D remains unclear. The CDR3 contains 12 residues. In germline, CDR1 is MNHNY, CDR2 SVGAGI (reference sequence). Written as DNA, the CDR3 is TGTGCCAGCAGACACAGCCAAGGGACCCAGTACTTC. Residues: CASRHSQGTQYF.

This clonotype was seen only a few times. The J gene is TRBJ2-1, the V gene TRBV4-1; TRBD2 matches at 9 bases. There are 19 residues in the CDR3. Germline CDR1 is MGHRA and CDR2 is YSYEKL. V trimming: 0 bases; J trimming: 1 base; junction bases outside the gene matches: 10. CDR3 loop: CASSQEYSGSIGSYNEQFF. CDR3 nucleotides: TGCGCCAGCAGCCAAGAGTATAGCGGGAGCATAGGATCCTACAATGAGCAGTTCTTC.

J is TRBJ1-1 and V is TRBV11-2; D call uncertain. Trimming took off 0 bases at V and 12 bases at J, with 17 bases between the two ends. CDR1 and CDR2 from the germline V gene are SGHAT and FQNNGV. The CDR3 extends over 14 amino acids. CDR3: CASSLDLGIGGSFF. CDR3 DNA: TGTGCCAGCAGCTTAGATTTAGGCATAGGCGGATCTTTCTTT.

This clonotype was found once. The junction departs from germline at one end; a sequencing error may be responsible. The rearrangement joins TRBV29-1 to TRBJ2-1; a possible D gene is TRBD2 (5 bases). CDR3 length: 13 residues. CDR1 is SQVTM and CDR2 is ANQGSEA in the germline V gene. The CDR3 is CSVKGLRYNEQSF. The CDR3 DNA follows: TGCAGCGTGAAAGGACTGAGGTACAATGAGCAGTCCTTC.

This clonotype was observed a few times. The chain is built from TRBV20-1 and TRBJ2-5, with D perhaps matching TRBD1 (5 bases). V lost 3 bases to trimming and J lost 1 base, with 15 bases between them. The CDR3 is made up of 15 amino acids. The V gene's germline CDR1 is DFQATT and CDR2 SNEGSKA (reference sequence). The DNA for the CDR3 is TGCAGTGCTAGTCCCAGTCGACAGTTCCAAGAGACCCAGTACTTC. It is translated as CSASPSRQFQETQYF.

The chain is built from TRBV20-1 and TRBJ2-1; TRBD1 matches at 10 bases. Germline CDR1 is DFQATT and CDR2 is SNEGSKA (reference sequence). The trim removed 3 bases at V and 10 bases at J, leaving 9 bases unmatched. This CDR3 has 14 amino acids. The CDR3 coding sequence is TGCAGTGCTAGTGCGTCGGACAGGGGGTGGGAGCAGTTCTTC. This codes for CSASASDRGWEQFF.

The V call is TRBV24-1, the J call TRBJ2-5, with 13 bases aligning to TRBD2. Germline V gene sequence: CDR1 KGHDR, CDR2 SFDVKD. The CDR3 covers 16 residues. J gave up 5 bases and V 2 bases, and 4 bases lay outside the gene matches. DNA of the CDR3: TGTGCCACCAGTGATTCACTAGCGGGAGGGCGGGAGACCCAGTACTTC. It codes for CATSDSLAGGRETQYF.

Note on this clonotype: The germline gene is not matched at one end of the junction; a read error may be the cause. The chain employs TRBV12-3 or TRBV12-4 and TRBJ1-6, with TRBD1 identical over 7 bases. This CDR3 is 15 amino acids long. CDR3 in DNA: TGTGCCTGCAGTATAGGGGGCCATGAGGGTTCACCCCTCCACTTT. It yields the protein CACSIGGHEGSPLHF.

Of note for this clonotype: The junction departs from the called germline gene at one end, perhaps through a read error. This chain connects TRBV11-2 to TRBJ2-6; unclear D gene. CDR1 and CDR2 from the germline V gene are SGHAT and FQNNGV. CDR3 length equals 13 residues. This chain's CDR3 is CACSLTGANVLTF. The CDR3 DNA follows: TGTGCCTGCAGCTTAACGGGGGCCAACGTCCTGACTTTC.

In this sample, this clonotype turned up a few times. One junction end disagrees with the germline gene, perhaps due to a read error. Written as DNA, the CDR3 is TGTGCCAGCCGTGGCCTAGCGGGAGTGTTCTACAATGTGCAGTTCTTC. This codes for CASRGLAGVFYNVQFF. The gene calls are TRBV6-2 or TRBV6-3 and TRBJ2-1; TRBD2 matches at 10 bases. This CDR3 contains 16 residues. CDR1 and CDR2 from the germline V gene are MNHEY and SVGEGT.

V is TRBV5-1 and J is TRBJ2-2; a possible D gene is TRBD1 (5 bases). CDR3 length equals 14 residues. The germline CDR1 and CDR2 sequences are SGHRS and YFSETQ. V lost 8 bases, J lost 1 base, and 12 bases lay in between. The CDR3 is CARRMTENTGELFF. The DNA of the CDR3 is TGCGCCAGACGTATGACAGAGAACACCGGGGAGCTGTTTTTT.

Comments on this clonotype: This CDR3 is missing its conserved last phenylalanine or tryptophan, likely due to a read error. This rearrangement joins TRBV6-5 to TRBJ2-2; tentatively, D is TRBD2 (6 bases). Germline CDR1 is MNHEY and CDR2 is SVGAGI. Trimming shortened V by 5 bases and J by 7 bases, and 20 bases separated the two germline ends. This CDR3 region has 16 residues. DNA for the CDR3: TGTGCCAGCAGTCCCCTACTAGCAGGAGTGCACGGGGAGCTGTTTTTG. This sequence encodes CASSPLLAGVHGELFL.

Concerning this clonotype: One end of the junction varies from germline; a read error may be responsible. J is TRBJ1-5 and V is TRBV6-6; TRBD1 matches at 9 bases. This CDR3 is 14 amino acids long. Looked up from germline, CDR1 is MNHNY and CDR2 is SVGAGI (reference sequence). The CDR3 bases are TGTGCAAGCAGTTACTCCACAGGGGGCCAGCCCCAGCATTTT. It codes for CASSYSTGGQPQHF.

Points on this clonotype: Since no conserved phenylalanine or tryptophan closes the CDR3, a read error is the likely cause. The DNA of the CDR3 is TGTGCCTGCAGCTGGGGGGGACTAGAGGTCAATGAGCAGTTCCTC. Its translation is CACSWGGLEVNEQFL. V usage is TRBV6-1 and J usage is TRBJ2-1; 8 bases align to TRBD2. The CDR3 consists of 15 residues. The germline gives CDR1 MNHNS, CDR2 SASEGT.

As to this clonotype: Compared with germline, one end of the junction differs, possibly owing to a read error. The V gene is TRBV4-1, the J gene TRBJ1-1; D call uncertain. The CDR3 is 14 residues long. CDR1 and CDR2 (germline): MGHRA, YSYEKL. The CDR3 reads CASSQDRLSTEAFF. In DNA form, the CDR3 reads TGCGCTAGCAGCCAAGATCGGTTGAGCACTGAAGCTTTCTTT.

This clonotype was observed a few times. A single base separates this from a much larger clone, so it may be a read error. This chain links TRBV11-3 with TRBJ2-1; TRBD2 matches at 16 bases. The J segment lost 1 base and the V segment lost 4 bases, leaving 10 bases of the junction unmatched. The germline gives CDR1 SGHNT, CDR2 YENEEA. The CDR3 consists of 20 residues. This CDR3 reads CASSSPGGLAGGMSYNEQFF. For the CDR3, the DNA is TGTGCCAGCAGCTCCCCCGGGGGACTAGCGGGAGGGATGTCCTACAATGAGCAGTTCTTC.

The chain joins TRBV20-1 to TRBJ1-1; a possible D gene is TRBD1 (5 bases). Trimming took off 2 bases at V and 12 bases at J, with 19 bases between the two ends. This CDR3 spans 13 amino acids. The V gene's germline CDR1 is DFQATT and CDR2 SNEGSKA (reference sequence). Written as DNA, the CDR3 is TGCAGTGCTAGAACTCCCGGGACGGTCGAAACTTTCTTT. Residues: CSARTPGTVETFF.

Details on this clonotype: A read error may explain this, as a much larger clone is one base away. The gene calls are TRBV20-1 and TRBJ1-5, with D unresolved. Trimming removed 6 bases at V and 3 bases at J, with 9 bases between. This CDR3 is built from 12 residues. In germline, CDR1 is DFQATT, CDR2 SNEGSKA (reference sequence). The CDR3 region is CSARDDNQPQHF. In nucleotides, the CDR3 is TGCAGTGCGCGGGATGACAATCAGCCCCAGCATTTT.

Details on this clonotype: Its ends do not fully match the called genes, so a read error is possible. The chain uses TRBV5-6 and TRBJ1-2; D is uncertain. CDR1 is SGHDT and CDR2 is YYEEEE in the germline V gene. The CDR3 is 14 residues long. The CDR3, as DNA: TGTGCCAGCCGTTTCGGGCGGCGCGACTATGACTACACCTTC. This translates into CASRFGRRDYDYTF.